This T cell receptor (beta chain) stems from a study of T cell repertoires in cytomegalovirus infection. Across the study: The authors used CMV epitopes that were HLA-C-restricted (recently identified) and HLA-B-restricted (well studied). Study-level points and caveats: Dominating the ex vivo response were TCR beta clonotypes that were CMV-specific and HLA-C-restricted. Adding up the frequency of public TCR beta families identified people who carried CMV plus the relevant HLA.

This clonotype was observed a few times. Its antigen is not identified. From germline, CDR1 is SGHTA and CDR2 FQGNSA. V lost 4 bases to trimming and J lost 4 bases, with 9 bases between them. The length of the CDR3 is 13 residues. One entry per CDR3 protein, called by TCRdb with MiXCR from the reads. The sample includes 600,000 to 700,000 distinct CDR3 sequences, around 32% seen only once; the top ten take about 20%. The chain couples TRBV7-2 to TRBJ2-3; D is ambiguous. This material consisted of cultured PBMCs, taken from culture after CMV antigen stimulation. The receptor's source is a human donor in good health (CMV status not recorded). Some clones in this sample may be carry-over from other donors' samples. DNA of the CDR3: TGTGCCAGCAGCTCGGTAGTTGCAGATACGCAGTATTTT. This gives the protein CASSSVVADTQYF.